This entry is about one TCR beta chain. Its specificity is unknown. Researchers prepared the TCRbeta library using unique molecular identifiers, the study reports. TCRdb processed the PCR reads anew with MiXCR; each CDR3 protein has one entry. This repertoire shows fewer than 350,000 distinct CDR3 sequences, almost 8% found once; its top ten account for approximately 9%. The source of the sample is a study of T-cell reconstitution after alpha-beta-depleted transplantation in children. Regarding the study as a whole: Alpha-beta T cells about two months after transplant reportedly derived from several hundred expanded graft clones. T-cell counts and diversity at one year post-transplant came mainly from newly produced T cells. Some patients' high day-60 TCRbeta diversity was attributed to recipient cells surviving conditioning.

V gave up 1 base and J gave up 7 bases, with 16 bases separating them. Germline assignment: CDR1 DFQATT and CDR2 SNEGSKA (reference sequence). CDR3 length: 14 amino acids. The source is a female patient aged 2 to 10 who had a stem cell transplant for Fanconi anemia, so the T cells may come from the graft donor. The sample in question was peripheral blood, obtained 360 days after TCRalphabeta/CD19-depleted stem cell transplant. The chain is built from TRBV20-1 and TRBJ1-1; possible D gene TRBD1, 5 bases. In nucleotides, the CDR3 is TGCAGTGCTAGAGTTATTTTGGGGGGTTTTGAAGCTTTCTTT. Amino acids: CSARVILGGFEAFF.